These 31 T cell receptor beta chains were all obtained from the same sample, sequenced in a study of blood T cell repertoires in COVID-19 (dated by TCRdb to 2018 to 2021). The method behind the library was the immunoSEQ multiplex PCR assay. TCRdb took this table from immuneACCESS and kept in-frame rearrangements with V and J called. Such tables lack part of the clones; where checked against another copy, unresolved V genes explain under half of the gap, and the rest is unexplained. The sample contains tens of thousands of clones, about four fifths of them found a single time. Roughly a sixth of the sample goes to the ten largest clones. The sequenced sample was peripheral blood. Receptors were obtained from a human donor in a cohort sampled during active COVID-19.

The V gene is TRBV5-8, the J gene TRBJ1-2; D might be TRBD1 (6 bases). Trimming pared 6 bases from V and 3 bases from J, leaving 18 bases between. Germline CDR1 reads SGHTS; CDR2 reads YDEGEE. This CDR3 has 15 amino acids. The CDR3 nucleotides read TGTGCCAGCAACCCCCGAGGGGCAGGGGACTATGGCTACACCTTC. Translated: CASNPRGAGDYGYTF.

This CDR3 is CASARGGDNSPLHF. CDR3 nucleotides: TGTGCCAGCGCCCGCGGGGGCGATAATTCACCCCTCCACTTT. The V and J genes are TRBV21-1 and TRBJ1-6. TRBV21-1 is a documented pseudogene. The CDR3 consists of 14 residues.

This clone was detected a few times. The chain couples TRBV30 to TRBJ1-5; D gene uncertain. The germline V gene encodes CDR1 GTSNPN and CDR2 SVGIG (reference sequence). V shed 1 base and J shed 1 base, with 8 bases lying between them. The CDR3 contains 14 residues. The CDR3 DNA reads TGTGCCTGGAGTGGCGGGCAGAGCAATCAGCCCCAGCATTTT. It specifies CAWSGGQSNQPQHF.

The chain combines TRBV12-5 with TRBJ1-6; 11 bases are shared with TRBD1. The CDR3 loop spans 16 amino acids. Germline V lookup: CDR1 LGHNT, CDR2 FRNRAP. V gave up 8 bases and J gave up 8 bases; unmatched junction bases: 11. The CDR3 loop reads CASRSGQGASYSPLHF. The CDR3 DNA follows: TGTGCTAGTCGATCAGGACAGGGGGCCTCATATTCACCCCTCCACTTT.

The chain links TRBV20-1 to TRBJ1-5; 9 bases fit TRBD1. J lost 11 bases, V lost 3 bases, and 14 bases had no gene match. The CDR3 covers 15 residues. CDR1 and CDR2 (germline): DFQATT, SNEGSKA (reference sequence). DNA of the CDR3: TGCAGTGCTAGTGTACAGGGGGCCATACGAATGGCCCAGCATTTT. Its protein product is CSASVQGAIRMAQHF.

The chain is built from TRBV6-2 or TRBV6-3 and TRBJ1-1; D unclear. Trimming stripped 6 bases from V and 1 base from J, with 15 bases between. The CDR3 loop spans 15 amino acids. Germline V CDR1 and CDR2: MNHEY, SVGEGT. In DNA form, the CDR3 reads TGTGCCAGCAGCCGGGGAGTCTTTCCGAACACTGAAGCTTTCTTT. It translates to CASSRGVFPNTEAFF.

This sequence joins TRBV19 and TRBJ2-7; 9 bases match TRBD2. Trimming cost V 3 bases and J 2 bases; bases outside gene matches: 8. The CDR3 consists of 16 residues. Germline V CDR1 and CDR2: LNHDA, SQIVND (reference sequence). CDR3 region: CASSIPPAGGAYEQYF. The CDR3 bases are TGTGCCAGTAGTATCCCCCCAGCGGGGGGTGCCTACGAGCAGTACTTC.

CDR3 sequence reads: CASSSTSEDTQYF. As DNA, the CDR3 is TGTGCCAGCAGTTCGACTAGCGAAGATACGCAGTATTTT. This rearrangement joins TRBV27 to TRBJ2-3; TRBD2 matches at 8 bases. There are 13 residues in the CDR3. From germline, CDR1 is MNHEY and CDR2 SMNVEV (reference sequence). Losses at the gene ends were 4 bases for V and 5 bases for J; bases not matched to a gene: 2.

The chain recombines TRBV6-5 with TRBJ1-2; 7 nucleotides agree with TRBD1. The ends lost 8 bases at V and 2 bases at J; junction bases unmatched: 11. Germline CDR1 and CDR2: MNHEY and SVGAGI. There are 15 residues in the CDR3. This CDR3 reads CASSASGTVNYGYTF. CDR3 in DNA: TGTGCCAGCTCCGCCTCCGGGACAGTAAACTATGGCTACACCTTC.

V usage is TRBV2 and J usage is TRBJ1-1; 7 bases fit TRBD1. CDR1 is SNHLY and CDR2 is FYNNEI in the germline V gene. The CDR3 has 14 residues. J gave up 5 bases and V 6 bases, and 9 bases lay outside the gene matches. CDR3 loop: CASRVKGARTEAFF. As DNA, the CDR3 is TGTGCCAGCAGAGTTAAGGGGGCGCGGACTGAAGCTTTCTTT.

This chain connects TRBV30 to TRBJ2-1, with TRBD2 as a possible D gene (6 bases). Between the trimmed V and J ends, which lost 4 bases and 9 bases, there was a span of 22 bases. The CDR3 runs 15 residues. Germline V gene sequence: CDR1 GTSNPN, CDR2 SVGIG (reference sequence). CDR3 residues: CAWTGDPHALGEQFF. The CDR3 coding sequence is TGTGCCTGGACGGGGGATCCCCATGCCTTGGGTGAGCAGTTCTTC.

This chain connects TRBV5-6 to TRBJ1-2; D possibly corresponds to TRBD1 (6 bases). The CDR3 runs to 16 residues. Trimming removed 4 bases from V and 3 bases from J, with 19 bases in between. CDR1 and CDR2 (germline): SGHDT, YYEEEE. The CDR3 is CASSLDRQEFYYGYTF. The CDR3 nucleotides read TGTGCCAGCAGCCTAGACCGACAGGAATTTTACTATGGCTACACCTTC.

This clone was counted once. The rearrangement joins TRBV2 to TRBJ2-6, with TRBD1 as a possible D gene (5 bases). The CDR3 is 15 residues long. V lost 3 bases to trimming and J lost 0 bases, with 6 bases between them. CDR1 is SNHLY, CDR2 FYNNEI, per germline. The CDR3 region has the DNA TGTGCCAGCAGTGATAGGGGCTCTGGGGCCAACGTCCTGACTTTC. Its protein product is CASSDRGSGANVLTF.

J is TRBJ1-3 and V is TRBV7-9; 8 nucleotides match TRBD1. With 4 bases clipped from V and 2 bases from J, the junction kept 7 bases outside the gene matches. The CDR3 totals 16 residues. Germline CDR1 reads SEHNR; CDR2 reads FQNEAQ (reference sequence). CDR3 protein: CASSWGSGGAGNTIYF. The CDR3 coding sequence is TGTGCCAGCAGCTGGGGATCAGGGGGCGCTGGAAACACCATATATTTT.

The V call is TRBV18, the J call TRBJ1-3; D is possibly TRBD1 (6 bases). With 6 bases removed from V and 0 bases from J, the gap between germline ends came to 12 bases. The germline CDR1 and CDR2 sequences are KGHSH and LQKENI. CDR3 length: 15 residues. The chain's CDR3 is CASSRGQSSGNTIYF. In nucleotides, the CDR3 is TGTGCCAGCTCGCGTGGACAGAGCTCTGGAAACACCATATATTTT.

The chain links TRBV4-2 to TRBJ2-7, with 10 bases identical to TRBD2. The CDR3 is made up of 17 amino acids. The J segment lost 4 bases and the V segment lost 1 base, leaving 10 bases of the junction unmatched. CDR1 and CDR2 (germline): LGHNA, YNFKEQ. The chain's CDR3 is CASSQGGSGGAGYEQYF. The CDR3 DNA reads TGTGCCAGCAGCCAAGGGGGCAGCGGGGGGGCCGGATACGAGCAGTACTTC.

The chain recombines TRBV20-1 with TRBJ1-2, with 7 bases aligning to TRBD1. There are 15 residues in the CDR3. The germline gives CDR1 DFQATT, CDR2 SNEGSKA (reference sequence). Trimming removed 3 bases from V and 0 bases from J; junction bases left unmatched: 7. The CDR3 loop reads CSASMTGSTNYGYTF. DNA of the CDR3: TGCAGTGCTAGTATGACAGGGAGTACTAACTATGGCTACACCTTC.

This chain uses TRBV2 with TRBJ2-2, with a weak D call TRBD1 (6 bases). Trimming left V 6 bases short and J 5 bases short, with 10 bases between. Looked up from germline, CDR1 is SNHLY and CDR2 is FYNNEI. CDR3 length equals 13 residues. CDR3 nucleotide sequence: TGTGCCAGCAGCTACACAGGGACCGGGGAGCTGTTTTTT. Protein sequence: CASSYTGTGELFF. The variable domain in full, with the rest retrieved from reference TRBV2 and TRBJ2-2, is EPEVTQTPSHQVTQMGQEVILRCVPISNHLYFYWYRQILGQKVEFLVSFYNNEISEKSEIFDDQFSVERPDGSNFTLKIRSTKLEDSAMYFCASSYTGTGELFFGEGSRLTVL.

The gene calls are TRBV11-2 and TRBJ2-7; D gene unclear. Germline values: CDR1 SGHAT, CDR2 FQNNGV. The CDR3 runs to 12 residues. The germline V and J ends were trimmed by 3 bases and 3 bases, with 6 bases remaining between them. CDR3 coding DNA: TGTGCCAGCAGCTTTGGCCTCTACGAGCAGTACTTC. The encoded protein is CASSFGLYEQYF.

The chain has TRBV2 and TRBJ1-3; the D is unclear. The CDR3 runs to 15 residues. From germline, CDR1 is SNHLY and CDR2 FYNNEI. V lost 5 bases, J lost 0 bases, and 11 bases lay in between. CDR3 amino acids: CASSIRYSSGNTIYF. The CDR3 DNA sequence: TGTGCCAGCAGTATACGGTACAGCTCTGGAAACACCATATATTTT.

V usage is TRBV7-6 and J usage is TRBJ2-3, with D hard to call. Between the trimmed V and J ends, which lost 5 bases and 2 bases, there was a span of 5 bases. The germline V gene has CDR1 SGHVS and CDR2 FNYEAQ. The length of the CDR3 is 12 residues. In DNA form, the CDR3 reads TGTGCCAGCAGCCGACTCACAGATACGCAGTATTTT. Translation gives CASSRLTDTQYF.

The J gene is TRBJ1-3, the V gene TRBV6-5, with unresolved D. Trimming took off 6 bases at V and 7 bases at J, with 19 bases between the two ends. This CDR3 comprises 15 residues. In germline, CDR1 is MNHEY, CDR2 SVGAGI. As DNA, the CDR3 is TGTGCCAGCAGACTACGTCGCCCGGAGCGCAACACCATATATTTT. It specifies CASRLRRPERNTIYF.

The V gene is TRBV5-4, the J gene TRBJ2-7; 8 nucleotides line up with TRBD1. The CDR3 consists of 17 residues. Germline loops: CDR1 SGHNT, CDR2 YYREEE (reference sequence). V lost 2 bases, J lost 7 bases, and 17 bases stayed unmatched. Written as DNA, the CDR3 is TGTGCCAGCAGCTTAGGATTCGGACAGGGACGTAAACGGGAGCAGTACTTC. Its translation: CASSLGFGQGRKREQYF.

The chain combines TRBV2 with TRBJ1-6; 10 nucleotides agree with TRBD1. Germline CDR1 is SNHLY and CDR2 is FYNNEI. The CDR3 runs to 14 residues. The J segment lost 7 bases and the V segment lost 7 bases, leaving 4 bases of the junction unmatched. The CDR3 nucleotides read TGTGCCAGCACTGACAGGGGGCAGAATTCACCCCTCCACTTT. Translated, it gives CASTDRGQNSPLHF.

CDR3 nucleotide sequence: TGTGCCAGCAGTGGACTAGCGGGGGACCTCACAGATACGCAGTATTTT. Its translation is CASSGLAGDLTDTQYF. J is TRBJ2-3 and V is TRBV6-1; the match to TRBD2 covers 12 bases. Germline assignment: CDR1 MNHNS and CDR2 SASEGT. The CDR3 is 16 amino acids. V was pared by 4 bases and J by 2 bases, with 4 bases of the junction left unmatched.

The chain has TRBV12-5 and TRBJ2-7, with 11 nucleotides matching TRBD1. Looked up from germline, CDR1 is LGHNT and CDR2 is FRNRAP. The junction had 28 bases not matched to a gene; V was cut back by 3 bases and J by 9 bases. There are 21 residues in the CDR3. Here the CDR3 DNA reads TGTGCTAGTGGTTTTTTTAGGGGGACAGGGGGGCATCGGATCGTTTTTATAAGGCAGTACTTC. Its translation is CASGFFRGTGGHRIVFIRQYF.

This sequence joins TRBV18 and TRBJ1-1, with D uncertain. V lost 3 bases to trimming and J lost 4 bases, with 12 bases between them. CDR1 KGHSH and CDR2 LQKENI come from the germline V gene. The CDR3 consists of 14 residues. The CDR3 spells CASSPSAAVTEAFF. The DNA of the CDR3 is TGTGCCAGCTCACCTTCAGCGGCGGTCACTGAAGCTTTCTTT.

The chain recombines TRBV29-1 with TRBJ1-2; 10 nucleotides match TRBD1. Germline CDR1 and CDR2: SQVTM and ANQGSEA. The V gene end was trimmed by 6 bases and the J gene end by 4 bases; junction bases not matched to a gene: 5. This CDR3 is built from 13 residues. The CDR3 bases are TGCAGCGTCCGGACAGGGGGTGGCTATGGCTACACCTTC. This gives the protein CSVRTGGGYGYTF.

This sequence joins TRBV10-3 and TRBJ1-2; tentatively, D is TRBD1 (6 bases). Germline V lookup: CDR1 ENHRY, CDR2 SYGVKD. Trimming cost V 2 bases and J 3 bases, with 7 bases left between them. The CDR3 is 13 amino acids. As DNA, the CDR3 is TGTGCCATCAGTGAGAACAGGGACTATGGCTACACCTTC. Translation: CAISENRDYGYTF.

The rearrangement joins TRBV7-8 to TRBJ2-5; the D is unclear. The CDR3 covers 13 residues. Trimming removed 3 bases from V and 3 bases from J, with 8 bases in between. In germline, CDR1 is SGHVS, CDR2 FQNEAQ. CDR3 DNA: TGTGCCAGCAGCTTTGGCCTTAAAGAGACCCAGTACTTC. It yields the protein CASSFGLKETQYF.

The chain joins TRBV23-1 to TRBJ2-5, with 10 bases identical to TRBD2. TRBV23-1 has ORF status, its function being uncertain. This CDR3 has 19 residues. Losses at the gene ends were 0 bases for V and 4 bases for J; bases not matched to a gene: 14. The CDR3 loop is CASSQSFRALAGLGETQYF. CDR3 nucleotides: TGCGCCAGCAGTCAATCGTTCAGAGCACTAGCGGGGTTAGGAGAGACCCAGTACTTC.